The rows below give T cell receptor beta chains drawn from one sample of a study of cytomegalovirus exposure and HLA in healthy donors. This table comes from immunoSEQ multiplex PCR, and its TCRdb copy is limited to in-frame clones, with some not included. The data contain under 200,000 clones, 60% to 85% of them seen just once; the ten biggest clones take up around 5.7%. Sequencing input: PBMCs. Receptors originate from a man in his forties in good health and CMV-seronegative. CDR3s include the opening cysteine and the closing phenylalanine or tryptophan. A D gene is named only where the DNA matches it firmly.

j_call | v_call | d_call | cdr3_aa | cdr3_nt
TRBJ1-2 | TRBV6-6 | . | CASTEGGANTF | TGTGCCAGCACCGAAGGGGGGGCCAACACCTTC
TRBJ2-3 | TRBV7-2 | TRBD2 | CASSYSGGVLDTQYF | TGTGCCAGCAGCTACAGCGGGGGGGTCCTGGATACGCAGTATTTT
TRBJ2-3 | TRBV12-5 | . | CASGTGIAADTQYF | TGTGCTAGTGGTACGGGGATCGCGGCAGATACGCAGTATTTT
TRBJ1-5 | TRBV6-5 | TRBD1 | CASSSQGAQVQPQHF | TGTGCCAGCAGTTCACAGGGGGCGCAGGTACAGCCCCAGCATTTT
TRBJ1-1 | TRBV13 | TRBD1 | CASRTDRGWRNTEAFF | TGTGCCAGCCGAACCGACAGGGGCTGGAGGAACACTGAAGCTTTCTTT
TRBJ2-3 | TRBV30 | . | CAWSGGGQKGYTQYF | TGTGCCTGGAGTGGGGGGGGGCAGAAGGGTTATACGCAGTATTTT
TRBJ1-1 | TRBV12-5 | . | CASGWRGGTEAFF | TGTGCTAGTGGGTGGCGGGGGGGAACTGAAGCTTTCTTT
TRBJ2-5 | TRBV6-1 | TRBD2 | CASSGQSGTSGQETQYF | TGTGCCAGCAGTGGGCAGTCCGGGACTAGCGGTCAAGAGACCCAGTACTTC
TRBJ2-5 | TRBV5-1 | TRBD2 | CASSLVLAGGQETQYF | TGCGCCAGCAGCTTGGTCCTAGCGGGGGGACAAGAGACCCAGTACTTC
TRBJ2-3 | TRBV6-5 | TRBD2 | CASSYAGVVTDTQYF | TGTGCCAGCAGTTACGCGGGAGTCGTAACAGATACGCAGTATTTT
TRBJ2-1 | TRBV6-5 | TRBD2 | CASSYGGGNNEQFF | TGTGCCAGCAGTTACGGCGGGGGAAACAATGAGCAGTTCTTC
TRBJ2-7 | TRBV10-2 | . | CASSDQFNPSYEQYF | TGCGCCAGCAGTGATCAGTTCAACCCCTCCTACGAGCAGTACTTC
TRBJ1-5 | TRBV2 | . | CASSELQGDNQPQHF | TGTGCCAGCAGTGAATTGCAGGGCGACAATCAGCCCCAGCATTTT
TRBJ1-5 | TRBV25-1 | TRBD1 | CASSKTGGHQPQHF | TGTGCCAGCAGTAAAACAGGGGGCCATCAGCCCCAGCATTTT
TRBJ2-7 | TRBV2 | . | CASSREYYEQYF | TGTGCCAGCAGCCGAGAGTACTACGAGCAGTACTTC